These T cell receptor beta chains were read from a single sample in a study of blood T cell repertoires in COVID-19. TCRdb keeps only in-frame clones here, not all; method: immunoSEQ multiplex PCR. The profile covers 25,000 to 35,000 clones, with 89% appearing a single time and 25% to 35% taken by the ten largest. The sequencing sample was made of peripheral blood. The receptors stem from an elderly man with acute or convalescent COVID-19. CDR3s include the opening cysteine and the closing phenylalanine or tryptophan. The D gene is left open where the match is weak. Clone size appears in some rows only: once, few, many, or a class for an expanded clone.

size	V	D	J	DNA	CDR3
-	TRBV3-1/TRBV3-2	TRBD2	TRBJ2-1	TGTGCCAGCAGCCAAAATAGCGGGATTGGCAATGAGCAGTTCTTC	CASSQNSGIGNEQFF
-	TRBV6-5	-	TRBJ1-1	TGTGCCAGCACCCATTCAGCGGGGCCGGTTGGTGAAGCTTTCTTT	CASTHSAGPVGEAFF
few	TRBV28	-	TRBJ1-5	TGTGCCAGCAGTTTATCCAGGGGCCCAAATCAGCCCCAGCATTTT	CASSLSRGPNQPQHF
few	TRBV28	-	TRBJ2-5	TGTGCCACCCTAAGAGGTGGAGAGACCCAGTACTTC	CATLRGGETQYF
-	TRBV15	TRBD1	TRBJ1-4	TGTGCCACCAGCAGAGCCCCCGGGACAGAGAATGAAAAACTGTTTTTT	CATSRAPGTENEKLFF
-	TRBV19	TRBD2	TRBJ2-3	TGTGCCAGTAGTACCGTTGGGAGCGGGAGCTCTTCGCAGTATTTT	CASSTVGSGSSSQYF
-	TRBV30	-	TRBJ1-4	TGTGCCTGGAGCCACAGGGTTCCCACTAATGAAAAACTGTTTTTT	CAWSHRVPTNEKLFF
-	TRBV7-6	-	TRBJ1-1	TGTGCCAGCAGCCAGGGACAAACGAACACTGAAGCTTTCTTT	CASSQGQTNTEAFF
-	TRBV7-9	-	TRBJ2-6	TGTGCCAGCAGCTTACCGGGTTTTACTGGGGCCAACGTCCTGACTTTC	CASSLPGFTGANVLTF
-	TRBV28	-	TRBJ2-7	TGTGCCAGCAGTTTAACGGGTCCCTACGAGCAGTACTTC	CASSLTGPYEQYF
once	TRBV2	TRBD2	TRBJ2-1	TGTGCCTTCAGGACTAGCGGTGGTGATGAGCAGTTCTTC	CAFRTSGGDEQFF
-	TRBV12-3/TRBV12-4	-	TRBJ1-3	TGTGCCAGCACCAGGATGGGAAACACCATATATTTT	CASTRMGNTIYF
-	TRBV2	TRBD1	TRBJ1-2	TGTGCCAGCAGGGGGACAGTAAATAACTATGGCTACACCTTC	CASRGTVNNYGYTF
-	TRBV20-1	-	TRBJ2-7	TGCAGTGCCGAGGGTGACTACGAGCAGTACTTC	CSAEGDYEQYF
-	TRBV13	-	TRBJ1-3	TGTGCCAGCAGCCCCGGGCACAGGGAACCCTCTGGAAACACCATATATTTT	CASSPGHREPSGNTIYF
-	TRBV5-1	TRBD2	TRBJ2-1	TGCGCCAGCAGCTTGGGTCAAATCGGGGAGGGGGAGCAGTTCTTC	CASSLGQIGEGEQFF
-	TRBV3-1/TRBV3-2	TRBD2	TRBJ2-7	TGTGCCAGCAGCCCGCCCGGGACTAGGAACTACGAGCAGTACTTC	CASSPPGTRNYEQYF
-	TRBV5-1	-	TRBJ2-7	TGCGCCAGCAGCTTGGATAGTAGGACTGTCTACGAGCAGTACTTC	CASSLDSRTVYEQYF
-	TRBV4-2	TRBD1	TRBJ1-2	TGTGCCAGCAGCCCGACGTCGCCAGGGGGCTATTTAGGCTACACCTTC	CASSPTSPGGYLGYTF
-	TRBV9	-	TRBJ2-7	TGTGCCAGCAGCGTAGGCTACAGGTTTAAGAGGCGCGACGAGCAGTACTTC	CASSVGYRFKRRDEQYF
-	TRBV11-2	TRBD1	TRBJ1-1	TGTGCCAGCAGCGCACAGGGGGCGGGCACTGAAGCTTTCTTT	CASSAQGAGTEAFF
-	TRBV15	TRBD2	TRBJ2-5	TGTGCCACCAGCAGGGGCGGGGGGGACCGCGCGCGGGAGACCCAGTACTTC	CATSRGGGDRARETQYF
-	TRBV27	TRBD1	TRBJ2-5	TGTGCCAGGAGGACAGGGGGCGCGGGGATAGAGACCCAGTACTTC	CARRTGGAGIETQYF
-	TRBV5-4	-	TRBJ2-2	TGTGCCAGCAGCTTGAGGGGTTTGGGGACCGGGGAGCTGTTTTTT	CASSLRGLGTGELFF
-	TRBV27	-	TRBJ2-7	TGTGCCAGCAGTTTCGGGTACGAGCAGTACTTC	CASSFGYEQYF
few	TRBV5-1	-	TRBJ1-1	TGCGCCAGCAGCAGAACAGGGAACACTGAAGCTTTCTTT	CASSRTGNTEAFF
-	TRBV25-1	-	TRBJ2-5	TGTGCCAGCAGCCCACGCGGCCCGGAGACCCAGTACTTC	CASSPRGPETQYF
-	TRBV2	-	TRBJ1-1	TGTGCCAGCAGTGCCCGGACGGGGGGGAACACTGAAGCTTTCTTT	CASSARTGGNTEAFF
-	TRBV19	-	TRBJ2-1	TGTGCCAGTAGTACCCCCGGGATCCGGGGGAATGAGCAGTTCTTC	CASSTPGIRGNEQFF
-	TRBV6-5	-	TRBJ1-2	TGTGCCACCTCGAGGGAGGGCGGCTACACCTTC	CATSREGGYTF
once	TRBV18	TRBD1	TRBJ2-7	TGTGCCAGCTCACCAGGGACAGCCTACGAGCAGTACTTC	CASSPGTAYEQYF
-	TRBV12-3/TRBV12-4	-	TRBJ2-5	TGTGCCAGCCGATGGGACTGGAAAGAGACCCAGTACTTC	CASRWDWKETQYF
-	TRBV9	-	TRBJ2-3	TGTGCCAGCAGCGTAGCTGGCGTGAAGGGGGATACGCAGTATTTT	CASSVAGVKGDTQYF
-	TRBV5-4	-	TRBJ2-5	TGTGCCAGCAGCTTAGGAGGGGCCCAAGAGACCCAGTACTTC	CASSLGGAQETQYF
-	TRBV11-2	-	TRBJ2-7	TGTGCCAGCAGCCCACGACCGTCCAGACAGGACGAGCAGTACTTC	CASSPRPSRQDEQYF
-	TRBV15	-	TRBJ2-3	TGTGCCACCAGCTCATCACTAGCCCCTAGCCCAGATACGCAGTATTTT	CATSSSLAPSPDTQYF
few	TRBV19	-	TRBJ1-1	TGTGCCAGTGCATATCGGGGGGTCGGGGCCACTGAAGCTTTCTTT	CASAYRGVGATEAFF
-	TRBV5-1	-	TRBJ1-5	TGCGCCAGCAGCTTGGAGGGAGGGGGGGGTCAGCCCCAGCATTTT	CASSLEGGGGQPQHF
-	TRBV10-2	TRBD1	TRBJ2-2	TGCGCCAGCTGGGACACAGGGGGCACCGGGGAGCTGTTTTTT	CASWDTGGTGELFF
-	TRBV5-8	TRBD1	TRBJ1-2	TGTGCCAGCAGTTTCACCTCGGGACAGGGAAACTATGGCTACACCTTC	CASSFTSGQGNYGYTF
once	TRBV9	TRBD1	TRBJ1-1	TGTGCCAGCAGCGCCTTCCAGGGGGACACTGAAGCTTTCTTT	CASSAFQGDTEAFF